The 21 T cell receptor beta chains below all came from one sample that was sequenced in a study of beta chain features in type 1 diabetes (dated by TCRdb to between 2017 and 2018). Libraries were constructed by the immunoSEQ multiplex PCR assay. The entire amount of isolated RNA was reverse transcribed using the High Capacity cDNA Reverse Transcription Kit, so the sequenced TCRB transcripts were expressed ones. TCRdb limited this immuneACCESS table to in-frame rearrangements with V and J called. A share of clones is missing; checked studies link under half to unresolved V genes, and the rest is unexplained. This sample comprises 95,000 to 110,000 clones, 25% to 35% of them detected only once. The ten largest clones take up under 0.55% of the sample. Points the paper makes about the study in general: A moderate but significant shortening of TCRB CDR3 length was observed in type 1 diabetes patients in all four CD4+ subsets.

Their antigens are not known. Sample: central memory CD4+ T cells from blood. Receptors originate from a young woman with type 1 diabetes.

The DNA of the CDR3 is TGCGCCAGCAGGCGGGGGGCCAACACTGAAGCTTTCTTT. It specifies CASRRGANTEAFF. The V call is TRBV5-1, the J call TRBJ1-1; D possibly corresponds to TRBD1 (6 bases). The CDR3 runs to 13 residues. The germline gives CDR1 SGHRS, CDR2 YFSETQ. V was cut by 5 bases and J by 2 bases, with 10 bases left in between.

This clone has just a few counts. The chain joins TRBV5-4 to TRBJ2-2, with 7 bases matching TRBD1. V shed 3 bases, J shed 0 bases, and the junction held 2 bases outside the gene matches. The CDR3 sequence is 15 residues long. Germline assignment: CDR1 SGHNT and CDR2 YYREEE (reference sequence). The DNA of the CDR3 is TGTGCCAGCAGCTCTGGGACAGCGAACACCGGGGAGCTGTTTTTT. Translation: CASSSGTANTGELFF.

The chain recombines TRBV14 with TRBJ2-1, with 11 bases fitting TRBD2. The CDR3 is 14 amino acids. Germline CDR1 is SGHDN and CDR2 is FVKESK. Losses at the gene ends were 4 bases for V and 12 bases for J; bases not matched to a gene: 8. The CDR3 reads CASSPRLAGTAQFF. The CDR3 DNA is TGTGCCAGCAGCCCTCGACTAGCGGGAACGGCGCAGTTCTTC. The full variable domain, with the rest looked up from reference TRBV14 and TRBJ2-1, is EAGVTQFPSHSVIEKGQTVTLRCDPISGHDNLYWYRRVMGKEIKFLLHFVKESKQDESGMPNNRFLAERTGGTYSTLKVQPAELEDSGVYFCASSPRLAGTAQFFGPGTRLTVL.

A remark on this clone: One junction end disagrees with the germline gene, perhaps due to a read error. The chain carries TRBV5-4 and TRBJ2-1; D gene ambiguous. The CDR3 is made up of 17 amino acids. CDR1 and CDR2 from the germline V gene are SGHNT and YYREEE (reference sequence). The CDR3 spells CASSQVDIIYFGNEQFF. CDR3 nucleotides: TGCGCCAGCAGCCAAGTAGACATCATCTACTTTGGCAATGAGCAGTTCTTC.

This chain connects TRBV29-1 to TRBJ1-3, with 11 bases fitting TRBD1. Germline-derived CDR1 and CDR2 are SQVTM and ANQGSEA. This CDR3 has 18 amino acids. V trimming: 1 base; J trimming: 1 base; junction bases outside the gene matches: 9. CDR3 in amino acids: CSVEGLGQGAVSGNTIYF. CDR3 sequence (DNA): TGCAGCGTTGAAGGTCTCGGACAGGGGGCCGTGTCTGGAAACACCATATATTTT.

This clone was found a few times. The chain combines TRBV10-3 with TRBJ1-1, with 7 nucleotides matching TRBD1. The germline V gene has CDR1 ENHRY and CDR2 SYGVKD. With 0 bases clipped from V and 10 bases from J, the junction kept 5 bases outside the gene matches. This CDR3 spans 13 amino acids. This chain's CDR3 is CAISESEGARAFF. The DNA for the CDR3 is TGTGCCATCAGTGAGTCAGAGGGGGCTCGAGCTTTCTTT.

The chain uses TRBV5-1 and TRBJ1-2; D unresolved. The CDR3 consists of 12 residues. In germline, CDR1 is SGHRS, CDR2 YFSETQ. V gave up 4 bases and J gave up 14 bases, with 18 bases separating them. In nucleotides, the CDR3 is TGCGCCAGCAGCCCCTCAGATACGGGTGGAACCTTC. Translating gives CASSPSDTGGTF.

This chain joins TRBV10-3 and TRBJ1-3; D might be TRBD1 (6 bases). Germline V lookup: CDR1 ENHRY, CDR2 SYGVKD. The CDR3 length is 12 residues. V was clipped by 9 bases and J by 8 bases, with 14 bases between them. Written as DNA, the CDR3 is TGTGCCATACGGGACATCGTAGACACCATATATTTT. This sequence encodes CAIRDIVDTIYF.

The chain uses TRBV7-2 and TRBJ2-1, with D perhaps TRBD2 (6 bases). Trimming removed 5 bases at V and 7 bases at J, with 21 bases between. The germline CDR1 and CDR2 sequences are SGHTA and FQGNSA. The CDR3 consists of 16 residues. The CDR3 region has the DNA TGTGCCAGCAGCCCCTACTCCGGAGGGCCGCTGAATGAGCAGTTCTTC. Residues: CASSPYSGGPLNEQFF.

This clone was observed a few times. The gene calls are TRBV5-1 and TRBJ2-2; 7 nucleotides agree with TRBD2. The V segment lost 4 bases and the J segment 6 bases; nucleotides outside the gene matches: 3. This CDR3 has 13 residues. Germline CDR1 reads SGHRS; CDR2 reads YFSETQ. CDR3 nucleotides: TGCGCCAGCAGCGCCCGGGAGGCCGGGGAGCTGTTTTTT. This sequence encodes CASSAREAGELFF.

This clone has more than one count but fewer than ten. The same CDR3 arises from other DNA sequences in this sample as well. The chain couples TRBV30 to TRBJ1-4, with 9 bases fitting TRBD1. V shed 2 bases and J 5 bases; nucleotides not matched to a gene: 3. CDR1 is GTSNPN and CDR2 is SVGIG in the germline V gene (reference sequence). The CDR3 covers 14 residues. CDR3 sequence (DNA): TGTGCCTGGAGTCCGGGGACAGGGAATGAAAAACTGTTTTTT. Translated, it gives CAWSPGTGNEKLFF.

The V gene is TRBV30, the J gene TRBJ2-1; 13 bases fit TRBD2. The trim removed 8 bases at V and 7 bases at J, leaving 11 bases unmatched. Germline V gene lookup returns CDR1 GTSNPN and CDR2 SVGIG (reference sequence). The CDR3 has 15 residues. CDR3 nucleotide sequence: TGTGCCCACCGGACTAGCGGGAGATCTTGGAATGAGCAGTTCTTC. This codes for CAHRTSGRSWNEQFF. The full variable domain, rest sourced from reference TRBV30 and TRBJ2-1, is SQTIHQWPATLVQPVGSPLSLECTVEGTSNPNLYWYRQAAGRGLQLLFYSVGIGQISSEVPQNLSASRPQDRQFILSSKKLLLSDSGFYLCAHRTSGRSWNEQFFGPGTRLTVL.

CDR3 residues: CASSQDPSYGYTF. The CDR3 DNA follows: TGCGCCAGCAGCCAAGACCCTTCCTATGGCTACACCTTC. The chain recombines TRBV4-3 with TRBJ1-2; D gene uncertain. The CDR3 sequence is 13 residues long. Germline V gene sequence: CDR1 LGHNA, CDR2 YSLEER. Trimming shortened V by 0 bases and J by 4 bases, and 6 bases separated the two germline ends.

V gene TRBV28 combines with J gene TRBJ1-1, with D unclear. V shed 2 bases and J shed 5 bases, with 6 bases lying between them. The CDR3 is made up of 12 amino acids. From germline, CDR1 is MDHEN and CDR2 SYDVKM. This CDR3 is CASSLVQTEAFF. The CDR3 DNA follows: TGTGCCAGCAGTTTAGTCCAGACTGAAGCTTTCTTT.

The CDR3 DNA reads TGTGCCTGGAGTGTAAGAGCGGGACAGGGGGGTGAAGCTTTCTTT. It encodes CAWSVRAGQGGEAFF. V gene TRBV30 combines with J gene TRBJ1-1, with 11 bases fitting TRBD1. Germline CDR1 GTSNPN, CDR2 SVGIG (reference sequence). V was pared by 0 bases and J by 7 bases, with 7 bases of the junction left unmatched. The CDR3 is 15 amino acids.

This clone occurred a few times. CDR3 protein: CASSLKRGVDILDTQYF. CDR3 DNA sequence: TGCGCCAGCAGCTTGAAAAGGGGCGTCGATATATTGGATACGCAGTATTTT. The chain is built from TRBV5-1 and TRBJ2-3; D perhaps matches TRBD1 (5 bases). V gave up 1 base and J gave up 6 bases, with 21 bases separating them. CDR1 and CDR2 (germline): SGHRS, YFSETQ. This CDR3 spans 17 amino acids. The variable domain in full, completed from reference TRBV5-1 and TRBJ2-3, reads KAGVTQTPRYLIKTRGQQVTLSCSPISGHRSVSWYQQTPGQGLQFLFEYFSETQRNKGNFPGRFSGRQFSNSRSEMNVSTLELGDSALYLCASSLKRGVDILDTQYFGPGTRLTVL.

The chain couples TRBV2 to TRBJ2-4; 8 bases agree with TRBD2. Germline CDR1 reads SNHLY; CDR2 reads FYNNEI. This CDR3 has 14 residues. With 7 bases clipped from V and 3 bases from J, the junction kept 5 bases outside the gene matches. CDR3 coding DNA: TGTGCCAGCAATCCCGGGAGGGGCAAAAACATTCAGTACTTC. Its protein is CASNPGRGKNIQYF.

V and J are TRBV21-1 and TRBJ2-3; the table's D call, TRBD1, has no DNA check behind it. TRBV21-1 is described as a pseudogene. CDR3 length equals 12 residues. The chain's CDR3 is CASSKQGFTQYF. CDR3 DNA: TGTGCCAGCAGCAAACAGGGGTTTACGCAGTATTTT.

The gene calls are TRBV5-1 and TRBJ2-5; D is unclear. The V end lost 0 bases, the J end lost 4 bases, and 4 bases lay between the germline ends. The CDR3 runs to 12 residues. Germline V gene sequence: CDR1 SGHRS, CDR2 YFSETQ. The CDR3 DNA sequence: TGCGCCAGCAGCTTGGGGCCAGAGACCCAGTACTTC. Its translation: CASSLGPETQYF.

The chain carries TRBV11-2 and TRBJ1-1; 11 nucleotides align to TRBD1. Per the germline V gene, CDR1 is SGHAT and CDR2 is FQNNGV. The CDR3 covers 15 residues. J was trimmed by 4 bases and V by 5 bases; bases with no gene match: 6. CDR3 sequence reads: CASSPGQGASTEAFF. CDR3 nucleotide sequence: TGTGCCAGCAGCCCCGGACAGGGGGCGTCCACTGAAGCTTTCTTT.

This chain joins TRBV29-1 and TRBJ1-2, with D possibly being TRBD1 (6 bases). The CDR3 loop spans 15 amino acids. The V gene's germline CDR1 is SQVTM and CDR2 ANQGSEA. Trimming removed 4 bases from V and 0 bases from J, with 15 bases in between. CDR3 DNA sequence: TGCAGCGTTGCGGGGGGGCAGGGAGCTAACTATGGCTACACCTTC. This codes for CSVAGGQGANYGYTF.